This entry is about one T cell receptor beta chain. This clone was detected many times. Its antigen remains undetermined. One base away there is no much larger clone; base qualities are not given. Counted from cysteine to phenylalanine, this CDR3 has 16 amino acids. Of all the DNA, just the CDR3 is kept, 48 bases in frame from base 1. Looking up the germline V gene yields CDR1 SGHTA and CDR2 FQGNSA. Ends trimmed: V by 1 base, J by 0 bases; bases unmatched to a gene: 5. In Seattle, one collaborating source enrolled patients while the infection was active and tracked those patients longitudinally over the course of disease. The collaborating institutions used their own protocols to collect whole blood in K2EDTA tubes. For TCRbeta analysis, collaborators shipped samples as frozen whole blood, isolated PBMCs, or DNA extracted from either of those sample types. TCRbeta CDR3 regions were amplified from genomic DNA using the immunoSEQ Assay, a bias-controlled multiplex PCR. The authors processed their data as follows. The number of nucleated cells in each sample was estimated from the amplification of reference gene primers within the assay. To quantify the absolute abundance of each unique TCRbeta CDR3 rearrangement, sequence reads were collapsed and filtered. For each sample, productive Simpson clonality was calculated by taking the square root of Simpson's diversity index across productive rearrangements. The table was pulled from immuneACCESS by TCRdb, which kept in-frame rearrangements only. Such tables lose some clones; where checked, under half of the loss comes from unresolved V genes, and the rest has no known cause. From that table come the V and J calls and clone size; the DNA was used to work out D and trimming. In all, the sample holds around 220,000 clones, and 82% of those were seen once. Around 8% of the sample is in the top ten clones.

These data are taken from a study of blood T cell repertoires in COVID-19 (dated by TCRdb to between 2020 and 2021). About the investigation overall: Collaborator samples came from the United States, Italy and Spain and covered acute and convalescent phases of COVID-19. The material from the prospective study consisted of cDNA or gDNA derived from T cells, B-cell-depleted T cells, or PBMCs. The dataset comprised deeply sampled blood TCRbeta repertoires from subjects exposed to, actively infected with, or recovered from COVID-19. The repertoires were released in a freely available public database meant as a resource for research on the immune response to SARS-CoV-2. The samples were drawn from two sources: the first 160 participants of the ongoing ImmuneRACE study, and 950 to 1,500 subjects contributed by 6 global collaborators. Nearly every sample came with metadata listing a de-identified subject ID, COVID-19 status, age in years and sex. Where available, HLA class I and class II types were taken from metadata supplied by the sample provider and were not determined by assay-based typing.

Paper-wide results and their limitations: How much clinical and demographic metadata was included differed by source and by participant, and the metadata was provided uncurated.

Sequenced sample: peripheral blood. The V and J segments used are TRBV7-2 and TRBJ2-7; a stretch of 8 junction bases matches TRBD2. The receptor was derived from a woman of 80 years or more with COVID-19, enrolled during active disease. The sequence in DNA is TGTGCCAGCAGCTTAGGGGTGACTAGCGCCTCCTACGAGCAGTACTTC. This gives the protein CASSLGVTSASYEQYF.